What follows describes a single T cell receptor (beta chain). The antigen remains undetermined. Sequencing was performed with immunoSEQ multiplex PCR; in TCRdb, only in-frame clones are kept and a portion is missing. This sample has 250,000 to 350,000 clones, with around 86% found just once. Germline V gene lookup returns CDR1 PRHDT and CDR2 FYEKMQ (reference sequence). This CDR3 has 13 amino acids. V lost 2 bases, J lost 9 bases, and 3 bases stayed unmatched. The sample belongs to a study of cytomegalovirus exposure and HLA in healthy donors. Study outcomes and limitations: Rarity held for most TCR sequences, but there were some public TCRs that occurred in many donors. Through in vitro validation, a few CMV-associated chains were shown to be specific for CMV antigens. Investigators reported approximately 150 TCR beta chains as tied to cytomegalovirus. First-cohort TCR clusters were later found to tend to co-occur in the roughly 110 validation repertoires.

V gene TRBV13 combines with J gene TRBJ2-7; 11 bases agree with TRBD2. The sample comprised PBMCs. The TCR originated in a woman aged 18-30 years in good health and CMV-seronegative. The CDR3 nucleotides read TGTGCCAGCAGCTTACATAGCGGGAGGGCGCAGTACTTC. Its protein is CASSLHSGRAQYF.